What follows is one T cell receptor (beta chain) and its context. Authors' methods: Amplification of reference gene primers was used by the study to estimate nucleated cell counts. Sequencing used immunoSEQ multiplex PCR; TCRdb keeps in-frame clones, though not all of them. V, J and clone size are taken as reported in that table, and D and trimming were inferred from the DNA itself. Seen here are 100,000 or so clones, more than 70% observed once, and the top ten hold under 14%. These data originate in a study of blood T cell repertoires in COVID-19. About the research overall: Samples came from the United States, Italy and Spain, spanning acute and convalescent COVID-19. PBMCs, B-cell-depleted T cells, or T cells were the source of the cDNA or gDNA that made up the material.

Germline V gene lookup returns CDR1 MNHEY and CDR2 SMNVEV (reference sequence). Trimming removed 4 bases from V and 4 bases from J; junction bases left unmatched: 2. This CDR3 has 13 amino acids. Sample: peripheral blood. The TCR comes from a woman younger than 45 with acute or convalescent COVID-19. This rearrangement joins TRBV27 to TRBJ1-1, with 8 bases aligning to TRBD1. CDR3 nucleotide sequence: TGTGCCAGCAGTTCTACAGGGGGCACTGAAGCTTTCTTT. Its protein product is CASSSTGGTEAFF.